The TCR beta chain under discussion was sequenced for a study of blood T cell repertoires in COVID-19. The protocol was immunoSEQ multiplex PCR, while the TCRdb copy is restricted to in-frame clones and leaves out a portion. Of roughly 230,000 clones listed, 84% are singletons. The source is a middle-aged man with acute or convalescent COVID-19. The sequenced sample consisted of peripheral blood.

For the CDR3, the DNA is TGTGCCAGCAGCTTATATGGCTTGGAGGAGACCCAGTACTTC. Protein product: CASSLYGLEETQYF. This chain connects TRBV11-2 to TRBJ2-5; D is unresolved. V was trimmed by 2 bases and J by 5 bases, leaving 12 bases between them. The length of the CDR3 is 14 residues. Germline V gene data show CDR1 as SGHAT and CDR2 as FQNNGV.